One sample yielded the 20 T cell receptor beta chains listed below, sequenced in a study of identical twins. MiXCR was run by TCRdb on the 5' RACE reads, yielding one entry per CDR3 protein. Among more than 400,000 distinct CDR3 sequences listed, about 16% were seen once. These data were also filed under a second study, of yellow fever vaccine responses in identical twins.

The material sequenced was CD4+ T cells sorted from blood. The source of these receptors is a woman between 18 and 29 years old in good health.

This clonotype was seen more than once but under ten times. The rearrangement uses TRBV20-1 and TRBJ2-1; the D is unclear. V was cut by 6 bases and J by 8 bases, with 14 bases left in between. The CDR3 extends over 12 amino acids. In germline, CDR1 is DFQATT, CDR2 SNEGSKA (reference sequence). In nucleotides, the CDR3 is TGCAGTGCGCACAGTCGTCTTGATGAGCAGTTCTTC. Translating it yields CSAHSRLDEQFF.

This clonotype was detected a few times. This chain joins TRBV7-3 and TRBJ2-1; D is possibly TRBD1 or TRBD2 (5 bases each). This CDR3 is built from 15 residues. Between the trimmed V and J ends, which lost 5 bases and 5 bases, there was a span of 16 bases. From germline, CDR1 is SGHTA and CDR2 FQGTGA. The CDR3 DNA reads as TGTGCCAGCAGCCCGGGGCGACTTGGCGACAATGAGCAGTTCTTC. It translates to CASSPGRLGDNEQFF.

The chain has TRBV5-5 and TRBJ1-4; the match to TRBD1 covers 7 bases. Per the germline V gene, CDR1 is SGHKS and CDR2 is YYEKEE (reference sequence). CDR3 length: 16 amino acids. Trimming cost V 2 bases and J 2 bases; bases outside gene matches: 6. The CDR3 coding sequence is TGTGCCAGCAGCTTTGTCGCGACAGGGACTAATGAAAAACTGTTTTTT. Translated, it gives CASSFVATGTNEKLFF.

The V gene is TRBV12-3 or TRBV12-4, the J gene TRBJ2-2; unclear D gene. The CDR3 is 14 residues long. V gave up 5 bases and J gave up 0 bases, with 7 bases separating them. In DNA form, the CDR3 reads TGTGCCAGCAGTAAGACTGCGAACACCGGGGAGCTGTTTTTT. It translates to CASSKTANTGELFF.

V usage is TRBV11-3 and J usage is TRBJ2-1; no definite D call. CDR1 is SGHNT and CDR2 is YENEEA in the germline V gene. The CDR3 is 16 amino acids. The V gene lost 0 bases and the J gene lost 6 bases, with 15 bases spanning the gap. The CDR3 loop is CASSLDPVGGFNEQFF. The DNA of the CDR3 is TGTGCCAGCAGCTTAGACCCGGTGGGCGGTTTCAATGAGCAGTTCTTC.

The V and J genes are TRBV29-1 and TRBJ1-5; D is uncertain. Germline V lookup: CDR1 SQVTM, CDR2 ANQGSEA. The CDR3 has 12 amino acids. V was trimmed by 5 bases and J by 4 bases, leaving 9 bases between them. The CDR3, as DNA: TGCAGCGTTCAAGCGGGGAATCAGCCCCAGCATTTT. Encoded protein: CSVQAGNQPQHF.

V and J are TRBV13 and TRBJ1-2; D possibly corresponds to TRBD1 (5 bases). Germline lookup yields CDR1 PRHDT and CDR2 FYEKMQ (reference sequence). CDR3 length: 13 residues. V lost 1 base and J 7 bases, leaving 10 bases between the germline ends. The DNA of the CDR3 is TGTGCCAGCAGCTTAGTCGGGGCGAGTGGCTACACCTTC. This gives the protein CASSLVGASGYTF.

The rearrangement links TRBV28 to TRBJ2-5; 10 bases are a match to TRBD2. V was clipped by 3 bases and J by 1 base; unmatched bases: 5. CDR3 length: 16 residues. Germline-derived CDR1 and CDR2 are MDHEN and SYDVKM. The CDR3 loop is CASSLLAGAFQETQYF. The CDR3 DNA follows: TGTGCCAGCAGTTTGCTAGCGGGGGCTTTCCAAGAGACCCAGTACTTC.

V is TRBV24-1 and J is TRBJ2-3; D gene unclear. Germline-derived CDR1 and CDR2 are KGHDR and SFDVKD. The CDR3 runs to 15 residues. Deletions cut 3 bases from V and 4 bases from J, with 13 bases between. The CDR3 region is CATSDGPTVADTQYF. CDR3 bases: TGTGCCACCAGTGATGGCCCCACAGTGGCAGATACGCAGTATTTT.

This chain joins TRBV6-1 and TRBJ1-6; 9 nucleotides agree with TRBD1. CDR3 size: 15 residues. CDR1 and CDR2 from the germline V gene are MNHNS and SASEGT. J lost 7 bases, V lost 6 bases, and 7 bases had no gene match. The chain's CDR3 is CASSHTGGGNSPLHF. CDR3 DNA: TGTGCCAGCAGCCATACAGGGGGCGGGAATTCACCCCTCCACTTT.

This clonotype was recorded a few times. The V gene is TRBV18, the J gene TRBJ2-2; D gene ambiguous. This CDR3 has 17 residues. The germline V gene has CDR1 KGHSH and CDR2 LQKENI. V was clipped by 0 bases and J by 0 bases, with 11 bases between them. CDR3 amino acids: CASSPPASSPNTGELFF. In DNA form, the CDR3 reads TGTGCCAGCTCACCACCGGCCAGCTCCCCGAACACCGGGGAGCTGTTTTTT.

In its sample, this clonotype was seen many times. V is TRBV5-1 and J is TRBJ2-5, with a weak D call TRBD1 (5 bases). This CDR3 is 14 amino acids long. The V end lost 0 bases, the J end lost 1 base, and 7 bases lay between the germline ends. Germline V lookup: CDR1 SGHRS, CDR2 YFSETQ. This CDR3 is CASSLGQPQETQYF. The CDR3 region has the DNA TGCGCCAGCAGCTTGGGACAGCCCCAAGAGACCCAGTACTTC.

The rearrangement links TRBV6-1 to TRBJ2-1; D may be TRBD1 (5 bases). V dropped 2 bases and J dropped 6 bases, with 11 bases sitting between them. The CDR3 is made up of 14 amino acids. Per the germline V gene, CDR1 is MNHNS and CDR2 is SASEGT. The CDR3 region has the DNA TGTGCCAGCAGTGAAAGGGGCCAGAGCAATGAGCAGTTCTTC. It yields the protein CASSERGQSNEQFF.

This clonotype came up a few times. The gene calls are TRBV20-1 and TRBJ2-2; 11 bases align to TRBD2. Germline V CDR1 and CDR2: DFQATT, SNEGSKA (reference sequence). This CDR3 comprises 15 residues. Trimming at V came to 0 bases and at J to 6 bases, leaving 3 bases not matched to a gene. The CDR3 nucleotides are TGCAGTGCTAGAGATGAACTAGCGGGAGCCGGGGAGCTGTTTTTT. This encodes CSARDELAGAGELFF.

This clonotype was detected a few times. The rearrangement joins TRBV5-1 to TRBJ2-1; TRBD2 matches at 14 bases. The junction had 16 bases not matched to a gene; V was cut back by 4 bases and J by 7 bases. There are 19 residues in the CDR3. Germline assignment: CDR1 SGHRS and CDR2 YFSETQ. CDR3 in amino acids: CASSLRLTSGGENRNEQFF. The DNA for the CDR3 is TGCGCCAGCAGCCTTAGGCTGACTAGCGGGGGGGAAAACAGAAATGAGCAGTTCTTC.

The chain combines TRBV7-8 with TRBJ2-5, with D hard to call. The CDR3 is made up of 13 amino acids. V was shortened by 5 bases and J by 1 base, with 8 bases between the two germline ends. Germline loops: CDR1 SGHVS, CDR2 FQNEAQ. CDR3 in DNA: TGTGCCAGCAGCAAAACTGGCCAAGAGACCCAGTACTTC. This codes for CASSKTGQETQYF.

This clonotype showed up just a few times. V gene TRBV12-3 or TRBV12-4 combines with J gene TRBJ2-1, with D possibly matching TRBD2 (11 bases). The CDR3 covers 20 residues. Trimming cost V 5 bases and J 8 bases, with 34 bases left between them. CDR3 protein: CASSLRQGASSGRARDEQFF. The CDR3 DNA reads TGTGCCAGCAGTCTACGACAGGGGGCGAGTAGCGGGAGGGCGCGCGATGAGCAGTTCTTC.

This chain connects TRBV5-1 to TRBJ2-3; 13 bases agree with TRBD2. With 0 bases clipped from V and 3 bases from J, the junction kept 4 bases outside the gene matches. Germline lookup yields CDR1 SGHRS and CDR2 YFSETQ. CDR3 length: 17 amino acids. The chain's CDR3 is CASSLVSTSGRTDTQYF. Written as DNA, the CDR3 is TGCGCCAGCAGCTTGGTCTCGACTAGCGGGAGGACAGATACGCAGTATTTT.

This clonotype came up many times. J is TRBJ2-5 and V is TRBV5-1; tentative D call: TRBD1 (5 bases). The CDR3 runs 15 residues. V gave up 7 bases and J gave up 3 bases, with 19 bases separating them. Germline lookup yields CDR1 SGHRS and CDR2 YFSETQ. CDR3 sequence reads: CASGTPGFGEETQYF. The CDR3, as DNA: TGCGCCAGCGGTACCCCAGGGTTTGGAGAAGAGACCCAGTACTTC.

The gene calls are TRBV5-1 and TRBJ2-7; 9 positions agree with TRBD2. CDR1 is SGHRS and CDR2 is YFSETQ in the germline V gene. The CDR3 spans 14 residues. V gave up 1 base and J gave up 4 bases; unmatched junction bases: 3. The CDR3 protein is CASSLSSGIYEQYF. In nucleotides, the CDR3 is TGCGCCAGCAGCTTGTCTAGCGGGATATACGAGCAGTACTTC.